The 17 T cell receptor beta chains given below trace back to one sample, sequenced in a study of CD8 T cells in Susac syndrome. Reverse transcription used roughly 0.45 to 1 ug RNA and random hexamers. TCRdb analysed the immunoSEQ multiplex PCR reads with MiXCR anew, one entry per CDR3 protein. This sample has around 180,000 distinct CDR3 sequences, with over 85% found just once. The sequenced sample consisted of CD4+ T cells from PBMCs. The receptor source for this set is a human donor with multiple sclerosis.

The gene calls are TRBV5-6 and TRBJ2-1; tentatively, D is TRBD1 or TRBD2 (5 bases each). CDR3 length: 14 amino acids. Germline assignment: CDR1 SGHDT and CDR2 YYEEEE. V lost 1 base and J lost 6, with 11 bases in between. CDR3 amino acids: CASSLIPGGNEQFF. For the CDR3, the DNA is TGTGCCAGCAGCTTGATTCCTGGGGGCAATGAGCAGTTCTTC.

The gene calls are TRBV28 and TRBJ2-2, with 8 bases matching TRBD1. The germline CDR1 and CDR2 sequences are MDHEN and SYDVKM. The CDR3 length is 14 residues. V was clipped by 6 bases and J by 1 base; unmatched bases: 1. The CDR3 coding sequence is TGTGCCAGCAGAGACAGGGGGAACACCGGGGAGCTGTTTTTT. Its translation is CASRDRGNTGELFF.

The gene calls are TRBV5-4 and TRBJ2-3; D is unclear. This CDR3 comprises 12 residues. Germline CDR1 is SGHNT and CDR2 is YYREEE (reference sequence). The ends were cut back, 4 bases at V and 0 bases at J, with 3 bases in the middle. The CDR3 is CASSRSTDTQYF. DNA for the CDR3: TGTGCCAGCAGCCGAAGCACAGATACGCAGTATTTT.

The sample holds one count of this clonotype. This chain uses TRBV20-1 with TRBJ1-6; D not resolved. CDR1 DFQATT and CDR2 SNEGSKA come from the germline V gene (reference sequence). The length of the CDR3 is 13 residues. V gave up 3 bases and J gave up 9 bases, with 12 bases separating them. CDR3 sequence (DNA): TGCAGTGCTAGCTATCCAACGGGTTCACCCCTCCACTTT. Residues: CSASYPTGSPLHF.

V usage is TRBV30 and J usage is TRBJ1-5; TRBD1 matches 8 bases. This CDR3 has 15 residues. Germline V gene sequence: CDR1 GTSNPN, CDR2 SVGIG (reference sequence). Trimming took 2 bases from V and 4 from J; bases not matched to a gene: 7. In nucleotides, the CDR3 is TGTGCCTGGAGTATAGCAGGGGGCGGGAATCAGCCCCAGCATTTT. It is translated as CAWSIAGGGNQPQHF.

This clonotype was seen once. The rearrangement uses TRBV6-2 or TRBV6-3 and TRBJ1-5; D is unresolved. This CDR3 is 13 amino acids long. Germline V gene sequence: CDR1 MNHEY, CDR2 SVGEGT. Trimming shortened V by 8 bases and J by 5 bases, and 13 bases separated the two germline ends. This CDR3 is CASSFNRYQPQHF. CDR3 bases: TGTGCCAGCTCTTTCAACAGATATCAGCCCCAGCATTTT.

The CDR3 spells CASSPLAGVNNEQFF. CDR3 sequence (DNA): TGTGCCAGCAGCCCACTAGCGGGGGTGAACAATGAGCAGTTCTTC. The chain employs TRBV2 and TRBJ2-1, with 11 bases fitting TRBD2. The CDR3 sequence is 15 residues long. The ends lost 6 bases at V and 5 bases at J; junction bases unmatched: 6. Germline V gene sequence: CDR1 SNHLY, CDR2 FYNNEI.

The CDR3 is CAWTPYRTGSNTGELFF. The CDR3 region has the DNA TGTGCCTGGACCCCTTACAGGACAGGCTCGAACACCGGGGAGCTGTTTTTT. The V gene is TRBV30, the J gene TRBJ2-2; TRBD1 matches 7 bases. The J segment lost 0 bases and the V segment lost 4 bases, leaving 11 bases of the junction unmatched. CDR3 size: 17 residues. Per the germline V gene, CDR1 is GTSNPN and CDR2 is SVGIG (reference sequence).

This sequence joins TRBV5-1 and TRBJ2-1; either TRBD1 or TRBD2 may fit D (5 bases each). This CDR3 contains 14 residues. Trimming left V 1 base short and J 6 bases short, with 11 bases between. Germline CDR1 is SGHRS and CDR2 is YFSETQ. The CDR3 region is CASSLPGGGNEQFF. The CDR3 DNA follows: TGCGCCAGCAGCTTGCCGGGTGGGGGCAATGAGCAGTTCTTC. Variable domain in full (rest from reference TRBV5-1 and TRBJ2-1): KAGVTQTPRYLIKTRGQQVTLSCSPISGHRSVSWYQQTPGQGLQFLFEYFSETQRNKGNFPGRFSGRQFSNSRSEMNVSTLELGDSALYLCASSLPGGGNEQFFGPGTRLTVL.

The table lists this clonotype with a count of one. CDR3 sequence: CAWSGPRFSGGYTF. The CDR3 DNA is TGTGCCTGGAGTGGCCCCCGTTTCAGTGGGGGCTACACCTTC. The chain uses TRBV30 and TRBJ1-2; D not resolved. Germline V gene sequence: CDR1 GTSNPN, CDR2 SVGIG (reference sequence). The CDR3 is made up of 14 amino acids. V lost 1 base, J lost 8 bases, and 17 bases lay in between.

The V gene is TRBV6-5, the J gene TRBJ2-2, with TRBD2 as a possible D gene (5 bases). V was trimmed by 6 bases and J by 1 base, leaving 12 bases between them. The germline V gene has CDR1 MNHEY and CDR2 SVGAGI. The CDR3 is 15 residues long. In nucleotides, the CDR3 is TGTGCCAGCAGCCGGGAATTTCGGAACACCGGGGAGCTGTTTTTT. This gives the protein CASSREFRNTGELFF.

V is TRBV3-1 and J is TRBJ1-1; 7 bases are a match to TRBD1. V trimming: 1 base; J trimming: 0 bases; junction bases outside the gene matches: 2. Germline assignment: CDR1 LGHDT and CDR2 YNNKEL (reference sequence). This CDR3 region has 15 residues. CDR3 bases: TGTGCCAGCAGCCAAGGACAGGGAGTGAACACTGAAGCTTTCTTT. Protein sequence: CASSQGQGVNTEAFF.

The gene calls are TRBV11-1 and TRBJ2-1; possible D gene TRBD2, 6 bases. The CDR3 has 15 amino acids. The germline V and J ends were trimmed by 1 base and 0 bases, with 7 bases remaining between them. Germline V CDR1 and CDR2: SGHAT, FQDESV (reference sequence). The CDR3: CASSLGLDSYNEQFF. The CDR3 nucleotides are TGTGCCAGCAGCTTAGGACTAGACTCCTACAATGAGCAGTTCTTC.

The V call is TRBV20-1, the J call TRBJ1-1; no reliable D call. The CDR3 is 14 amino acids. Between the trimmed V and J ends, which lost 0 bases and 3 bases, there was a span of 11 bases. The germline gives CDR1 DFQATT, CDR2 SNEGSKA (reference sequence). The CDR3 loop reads CSARDPGGDTEAFF. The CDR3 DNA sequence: TGCAGTGCTAGAGACCCCGGTGGGGACACTGAAGCTTTCTTT.

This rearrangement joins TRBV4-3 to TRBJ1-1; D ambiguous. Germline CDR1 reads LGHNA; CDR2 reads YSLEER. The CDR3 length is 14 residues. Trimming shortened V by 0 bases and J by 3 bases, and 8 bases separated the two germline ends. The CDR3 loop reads CASSQDTRYTEAFF. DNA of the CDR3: TGCGCCAGCAGCCAAGATACGCGGTACACTGAAGCTTTCTTT.

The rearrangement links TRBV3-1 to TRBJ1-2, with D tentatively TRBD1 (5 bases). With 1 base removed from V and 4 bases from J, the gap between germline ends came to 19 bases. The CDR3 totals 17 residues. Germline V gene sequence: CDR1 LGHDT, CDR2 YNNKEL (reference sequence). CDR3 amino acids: CASSQGVSRGGTYGYTF. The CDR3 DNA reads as TGTGCCAGCAGCCAAGGGGTTTCGAGGGGTGGTACCTATGGCTACACCTTC.

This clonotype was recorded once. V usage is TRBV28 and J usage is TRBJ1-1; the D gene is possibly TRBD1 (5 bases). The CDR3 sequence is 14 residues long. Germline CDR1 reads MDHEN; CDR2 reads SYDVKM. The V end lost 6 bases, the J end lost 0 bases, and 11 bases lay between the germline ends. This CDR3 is CASSQTAMNTEAFF. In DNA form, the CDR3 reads TGTGCCAGCAGCCAGACAGCAATGAACACTGAAGCTTTCTTT. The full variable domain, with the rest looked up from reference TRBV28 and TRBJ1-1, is DVKVTQSSRYLVKRTGEKVFLECVQDMDHENMFWYRQDPGLGLRLIYFSYDVKMKEKGDIPEGYSVSREKKERFSLILESASTNQTSMYLCASSQTAMNTEAFFGQGTRLTVV.